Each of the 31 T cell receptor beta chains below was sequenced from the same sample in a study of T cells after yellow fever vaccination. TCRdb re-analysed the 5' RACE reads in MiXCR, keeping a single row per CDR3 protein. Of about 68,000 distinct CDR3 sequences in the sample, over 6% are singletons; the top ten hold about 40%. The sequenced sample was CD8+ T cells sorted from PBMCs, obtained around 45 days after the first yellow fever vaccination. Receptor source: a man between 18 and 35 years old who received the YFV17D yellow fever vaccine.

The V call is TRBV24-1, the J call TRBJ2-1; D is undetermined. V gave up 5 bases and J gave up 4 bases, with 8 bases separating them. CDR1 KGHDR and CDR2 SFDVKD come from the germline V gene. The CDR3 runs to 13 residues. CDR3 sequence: CATSAPPYNEQFF. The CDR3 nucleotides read TGTGCCACCAGTGCCCCGCCGTACAATGAGCAGTTCTTC.

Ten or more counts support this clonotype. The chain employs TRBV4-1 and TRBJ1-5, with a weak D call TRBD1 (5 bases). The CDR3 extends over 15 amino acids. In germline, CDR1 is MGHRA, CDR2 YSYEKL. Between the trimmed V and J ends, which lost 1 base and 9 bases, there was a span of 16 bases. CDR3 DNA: TGCGCCAGCAGCCAAGTGAAACAGGCCGGTGGGCCCCAGCATTTT. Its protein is CASSQVKQAGGPQHF.

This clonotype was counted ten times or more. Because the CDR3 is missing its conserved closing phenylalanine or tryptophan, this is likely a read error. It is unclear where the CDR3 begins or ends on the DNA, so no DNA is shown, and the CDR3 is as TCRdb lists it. This chain's CDR3 is CASSYGRELEL. This rearrangement joins TRBV6-5 to TRBJ1-2. CDR1 is MNHEY, CDR2 SVGAGI, per germline. The CDR3 sequence runs 11 residues, both termini included.

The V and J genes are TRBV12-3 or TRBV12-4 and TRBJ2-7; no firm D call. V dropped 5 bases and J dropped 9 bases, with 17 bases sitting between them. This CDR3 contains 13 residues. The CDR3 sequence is CASSPRDWSAQYF. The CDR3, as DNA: TGTGCCAGCAGTCCCAGAGATTGGAGTGCGCAGTACTTC.

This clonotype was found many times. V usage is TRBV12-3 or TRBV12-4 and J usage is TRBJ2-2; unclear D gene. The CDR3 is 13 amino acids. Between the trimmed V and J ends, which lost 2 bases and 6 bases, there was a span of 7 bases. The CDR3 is CASSLSPAGELFF. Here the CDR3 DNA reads TGTGCCAGCAGTTTATCGCCCGCCGGGGAGCTGTTTTTT.

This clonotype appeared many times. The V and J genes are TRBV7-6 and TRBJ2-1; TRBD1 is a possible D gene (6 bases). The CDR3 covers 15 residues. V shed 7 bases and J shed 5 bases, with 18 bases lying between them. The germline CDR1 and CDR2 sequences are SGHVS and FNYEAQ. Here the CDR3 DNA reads TGTGCCAGCACCGAAGGGGGAGTTTGGAACAATGAGCAGTTCTTC. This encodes CASTEGGVWNNEQFF.

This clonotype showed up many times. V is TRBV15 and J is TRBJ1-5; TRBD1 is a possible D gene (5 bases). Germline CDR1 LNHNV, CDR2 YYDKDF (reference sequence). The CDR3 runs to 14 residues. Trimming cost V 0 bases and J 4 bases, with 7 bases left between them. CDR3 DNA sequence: TGTGCCACCAGCAGAGAAGACAGTAATCAGCCCCAGCATTTT. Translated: CATSREDSNQPQHF.

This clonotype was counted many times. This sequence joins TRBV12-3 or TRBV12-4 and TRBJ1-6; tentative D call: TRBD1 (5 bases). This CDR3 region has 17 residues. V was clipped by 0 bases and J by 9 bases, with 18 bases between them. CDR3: CASSLAVGDRPGSPLHF. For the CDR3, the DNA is TGTGCCAGCAGTTTAGCTGTGGGGGATAGGCCGGGTTCACCCCTCCACTTT.

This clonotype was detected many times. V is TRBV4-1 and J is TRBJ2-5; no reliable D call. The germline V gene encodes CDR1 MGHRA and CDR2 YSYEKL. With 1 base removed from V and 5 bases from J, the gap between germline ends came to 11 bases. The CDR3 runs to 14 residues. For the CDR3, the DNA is TGCGCCAGCAGCCAAGGAGGCCCCCTGGAGACCCAGTACTTC. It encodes CASSQGGPLETQYF.

Written as DNA, the CDR3 is TGCGCCAGTCGGACCGGGGGGGGCCCCCGTTCCTACAATGAGCAGTTCTTC. This encodes CASRTGGGPRSYNEQFF. V gene TRBV5-1 combines with J gene TRBJ2-1, with TRBD2 identical over 8 bases. Germline trimming cut 8 bases from V and 1 base from J; bases unmatched to any gene: 14. CDR3 size: 17 residues. In germline, CDR1 is SGHRS, CDR2 YFSETQ.

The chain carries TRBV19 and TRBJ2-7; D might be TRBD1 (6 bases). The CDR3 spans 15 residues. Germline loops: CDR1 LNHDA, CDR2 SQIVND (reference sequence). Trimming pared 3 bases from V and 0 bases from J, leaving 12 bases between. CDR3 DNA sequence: TGTGCCAGTAGTATCACCGGACAGTTCTCCTACGAGCAGTACGTC. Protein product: CASSITGQFSYEQYV.

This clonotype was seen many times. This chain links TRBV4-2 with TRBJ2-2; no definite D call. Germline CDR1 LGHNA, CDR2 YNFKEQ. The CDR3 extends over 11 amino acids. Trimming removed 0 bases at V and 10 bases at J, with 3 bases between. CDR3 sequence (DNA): TGTGCCAGCAGCCAAGATGAGGAGCTGTTTTTT. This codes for CASSQDEELFF.

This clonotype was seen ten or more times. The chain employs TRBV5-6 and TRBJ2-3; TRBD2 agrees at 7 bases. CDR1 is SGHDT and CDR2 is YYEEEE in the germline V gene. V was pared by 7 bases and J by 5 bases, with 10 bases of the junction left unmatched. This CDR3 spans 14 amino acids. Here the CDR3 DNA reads TGTGCCAGCTTTGGGAGCAGGGAGGGAGATACGCAGTATTTT. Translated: CASFGSREGDTQYF.

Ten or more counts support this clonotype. CDR3: CAIHGGTGELFF. CDR3 sequence (DNA): TGTGCCATTCATGGGGGAACCGGGGAGCTGTTTTTT. J is TRBJ2-2 and V is TRBV12-3 or TRBV12-4, with D possibly called TRBD1 or TRBD2 (5 bases each). The V end was cut by 10 bases, the J end by 5 bases, with 11 bases between. The length of the CDR3 is 12 residues.

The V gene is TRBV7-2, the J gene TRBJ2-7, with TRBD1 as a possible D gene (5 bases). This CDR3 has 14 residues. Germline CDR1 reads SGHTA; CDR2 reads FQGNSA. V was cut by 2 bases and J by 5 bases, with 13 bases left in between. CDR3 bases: TGTGCCAGCAGCTTATTCGACAGTCTCGACGAGCAGTACTTC. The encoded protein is CASSLFDSLDEQYF.

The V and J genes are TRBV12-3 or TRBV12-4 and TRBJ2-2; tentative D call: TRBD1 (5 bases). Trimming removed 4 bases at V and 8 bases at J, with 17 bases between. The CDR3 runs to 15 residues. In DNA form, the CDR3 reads TGTGCCAGCAGTTATTCAGGGCGTTTTAAGGGGGAGCTGTTTTTT. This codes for CASSYSGRFKGELFF.

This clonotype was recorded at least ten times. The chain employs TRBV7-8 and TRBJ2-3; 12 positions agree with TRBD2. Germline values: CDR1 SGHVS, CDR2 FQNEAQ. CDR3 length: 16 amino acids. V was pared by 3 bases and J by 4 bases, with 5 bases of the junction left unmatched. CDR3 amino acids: CASSFLAGGRADTQYF. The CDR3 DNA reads TGTGCCAGCAGCTTCCTAGCGGGGGGGCGAGCAGATACGCAGTATTTT.

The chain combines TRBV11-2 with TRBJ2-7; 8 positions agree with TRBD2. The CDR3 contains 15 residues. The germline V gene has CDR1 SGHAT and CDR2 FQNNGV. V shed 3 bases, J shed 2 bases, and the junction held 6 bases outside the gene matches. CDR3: CASSLGRGATYEQYF. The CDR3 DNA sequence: TGTGCCAGCAGCTTGGGGCGGGGGGCCACCTACGAGCAGTACTTC.

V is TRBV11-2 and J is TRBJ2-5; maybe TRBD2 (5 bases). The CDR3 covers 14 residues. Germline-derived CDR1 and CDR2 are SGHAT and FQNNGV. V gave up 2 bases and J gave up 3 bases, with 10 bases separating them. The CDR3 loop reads CASSLSGYKETQYF. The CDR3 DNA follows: TGTGCCAGCAGCTTATCGGGGTACAAAGAGACCCAGTACTTC.

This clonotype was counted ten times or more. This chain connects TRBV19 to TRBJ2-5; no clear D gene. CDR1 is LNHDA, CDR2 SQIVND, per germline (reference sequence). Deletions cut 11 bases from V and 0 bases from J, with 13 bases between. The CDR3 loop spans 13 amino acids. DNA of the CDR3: TGTGCCCGGTCTTCGGTAGACCAAGAGACCCAGTACTTC. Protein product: CARSSVDQETQYF.

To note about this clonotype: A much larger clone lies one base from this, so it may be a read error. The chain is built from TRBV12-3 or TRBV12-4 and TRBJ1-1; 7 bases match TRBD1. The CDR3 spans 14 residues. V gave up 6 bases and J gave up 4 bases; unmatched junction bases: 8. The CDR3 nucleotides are TGTGCCAGCAGCCCCCCACAGGGGCGCACTGAAGCTTTCTTT. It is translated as CASSPPQGRTEAFF.

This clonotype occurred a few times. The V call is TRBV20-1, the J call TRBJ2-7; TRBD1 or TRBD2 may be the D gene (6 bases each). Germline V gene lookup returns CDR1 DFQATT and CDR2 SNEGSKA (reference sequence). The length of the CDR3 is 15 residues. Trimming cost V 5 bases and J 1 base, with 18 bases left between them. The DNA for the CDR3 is TGCAGTGCTGATCCCCTTCGAGGGGGGTCCTACGAGCAGTACTTC. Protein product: CSADPLRGGSYEQYF.

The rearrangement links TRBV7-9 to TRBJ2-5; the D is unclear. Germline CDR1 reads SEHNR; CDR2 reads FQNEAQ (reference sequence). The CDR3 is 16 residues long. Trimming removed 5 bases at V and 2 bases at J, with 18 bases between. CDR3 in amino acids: CASSAPATYNQETQYF. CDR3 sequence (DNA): TGTGCCAGCAGCGCCCCAGCGACGTACAATCAAGAGACCCAGTACTTC.

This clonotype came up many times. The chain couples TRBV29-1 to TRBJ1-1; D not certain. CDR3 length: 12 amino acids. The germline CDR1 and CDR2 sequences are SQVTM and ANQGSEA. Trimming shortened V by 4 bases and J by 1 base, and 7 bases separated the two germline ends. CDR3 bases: TGCAGCGTTGGGAGACAGAACACTGAAGCTTTCTTT. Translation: CSVGRQNTEAFF.

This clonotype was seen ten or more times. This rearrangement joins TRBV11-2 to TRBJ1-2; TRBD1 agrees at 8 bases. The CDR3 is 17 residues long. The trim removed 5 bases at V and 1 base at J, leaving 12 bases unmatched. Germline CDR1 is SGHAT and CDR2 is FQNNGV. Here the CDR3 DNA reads TGTGCCAGCAGCCCCATGTACGGGGACAGGATTAACTATGGCTACACCTTC. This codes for CASSPMYGDRINYGYTF.

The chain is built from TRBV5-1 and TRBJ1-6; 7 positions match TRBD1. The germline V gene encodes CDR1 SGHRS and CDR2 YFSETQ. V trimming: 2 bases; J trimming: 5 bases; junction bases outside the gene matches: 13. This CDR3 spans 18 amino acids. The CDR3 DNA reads TGCGCCAGCAGCTTCGGGACAGACGATCAGCCTCATAATTCACCCCTCCACTTT. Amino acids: CASSFGTDDQPHNSPLHF.

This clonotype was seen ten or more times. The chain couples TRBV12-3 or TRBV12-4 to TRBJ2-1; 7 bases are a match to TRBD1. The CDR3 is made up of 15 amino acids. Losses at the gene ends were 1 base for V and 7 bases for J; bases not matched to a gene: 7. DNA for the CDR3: TGTGCCAGCAGTTTAGGGCAGGGGGTCGTAAATGAGCAGTTCTTC. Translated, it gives CASSLGQGVVNEQFF.

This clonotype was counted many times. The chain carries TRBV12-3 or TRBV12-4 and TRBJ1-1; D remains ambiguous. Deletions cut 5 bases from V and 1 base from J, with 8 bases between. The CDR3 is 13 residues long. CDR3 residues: CASSRWKNTEAFF. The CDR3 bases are TGTGCCAGCAGTCGGTGGAAGAACACTGAAGCTTTCTTT.

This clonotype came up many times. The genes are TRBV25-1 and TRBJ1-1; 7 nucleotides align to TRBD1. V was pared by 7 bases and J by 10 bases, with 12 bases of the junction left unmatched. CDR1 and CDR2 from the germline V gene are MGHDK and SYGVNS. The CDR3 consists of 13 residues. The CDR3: CASIPWGAGGAFF. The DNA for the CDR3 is TGTGCCAGCATCCCATGGGGGGCAGGGGGAGCTTTCTTT.

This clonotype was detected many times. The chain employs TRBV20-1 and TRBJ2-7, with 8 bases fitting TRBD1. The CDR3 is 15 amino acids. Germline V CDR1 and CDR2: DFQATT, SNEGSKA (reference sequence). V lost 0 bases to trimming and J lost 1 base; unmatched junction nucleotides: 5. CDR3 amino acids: CSARDLGQDSYEQYF. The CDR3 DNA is TGCAGTGCTAGAGATTTGGGACAGGATTCCTACGAGCAGTACTTC.

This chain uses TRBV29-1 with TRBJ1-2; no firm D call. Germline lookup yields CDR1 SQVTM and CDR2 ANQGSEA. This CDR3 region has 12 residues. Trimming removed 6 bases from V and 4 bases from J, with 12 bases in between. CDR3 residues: CSVPTVPYGYTF. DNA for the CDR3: TGCAGCGTACCTACCGTCCCCTATGGCTACACCTTC.